This TCR beta chain emerged from a study of blood T cell repertoires in COVID-19. Looking at the study overall: Spain, Italy and the United States supplied samples that represented acute and convalescent COVID-19. Sources were T cells, B-cell-depleted T cells, or PBMCs; the material itself was cDNA or gDNA.

This CDR3 region has 15 residues. The junction had 9 bases not matched to a gene; V was cut back by 5 bases and J by 5 bases. In germline, CDR1 is SGHDT, CDR2 YYEEEE. How the authors handled the data: Reference gene primer amplification gave estimated nucleated cell counts. Sequenced by immunoSEQ multiplex PCR; TCRdb stores in-frame clones only, minus some. Clone size and the V and J calls come from that table; the DNA yielded D and trimming. Seen here are about 97,000 clones, 70% to 90% observed once, and the top ten hold 2% to 2.5%. The chain combines TRBV5-6 with TRBJ1-4; 7 nucleotides match TRBD1. The sequence was collected from a man in his forties or fifties with active COVID-19. The sequencing input was peripheral blood. The CDR3 sequence: CASSLTSRGNEKLFF. The CDR3 nucleotides are TGTGCCAGCAGTTTAACGTCCAGGGGGAATGAAAAACTGTTTTTT.